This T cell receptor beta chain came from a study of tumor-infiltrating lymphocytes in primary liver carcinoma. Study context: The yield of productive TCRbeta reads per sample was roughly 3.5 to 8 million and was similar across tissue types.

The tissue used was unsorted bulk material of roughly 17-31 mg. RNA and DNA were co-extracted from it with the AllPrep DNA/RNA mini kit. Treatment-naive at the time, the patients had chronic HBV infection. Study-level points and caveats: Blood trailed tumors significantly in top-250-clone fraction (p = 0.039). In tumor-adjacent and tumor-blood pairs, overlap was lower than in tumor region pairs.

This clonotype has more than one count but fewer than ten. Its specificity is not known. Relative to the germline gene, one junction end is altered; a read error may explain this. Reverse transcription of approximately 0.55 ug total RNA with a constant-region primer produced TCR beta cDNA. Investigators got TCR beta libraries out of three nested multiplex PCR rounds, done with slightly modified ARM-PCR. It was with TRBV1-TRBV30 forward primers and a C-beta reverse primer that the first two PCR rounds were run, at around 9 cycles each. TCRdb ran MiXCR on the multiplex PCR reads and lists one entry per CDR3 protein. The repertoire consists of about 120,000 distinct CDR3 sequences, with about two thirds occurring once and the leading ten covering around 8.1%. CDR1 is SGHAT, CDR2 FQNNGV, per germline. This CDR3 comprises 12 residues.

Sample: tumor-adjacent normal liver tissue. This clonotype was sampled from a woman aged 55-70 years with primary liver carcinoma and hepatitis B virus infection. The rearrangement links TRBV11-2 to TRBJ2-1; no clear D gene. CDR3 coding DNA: TGTGCCGGCAGCTCACAACTTAATGAGCTGTTCTTC. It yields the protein CAGSSQLNELFF. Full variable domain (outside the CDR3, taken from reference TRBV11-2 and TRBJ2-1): EAGVAQSPRYKIIEKRQSVAFWCNPISGHATLYWYQQILGQGPKLLIQFQNNGVVDDSQLPKDRFSAERLKGVDSTLKIQPAKLEDSAVYLCAGSSQLNELFFGPGTRLTVL.